These 32 T cell receptor beta chains came from one sample sequenced in a study of T-cell memory formation after mild COVID-19. TCRdb called the 5' RACE reads again in MiXCR, with one record for every CDR3 protein. In the table there are 300,000 or so distinct CDR3 sequences, 15% of which are singletons. Material: PBMCs or a T cell subset sorted from them (not recorded which). Receptor source: a man younger than 35 who had mild COVID-19 (a few samples of this study predate the infection). Cell type and time point are not known.

The chain couples TRBV6-5 to TRBJ1-1, with D perhaps TRBD1 (5 bases). The CDR3 contains 12 residues. Deletions cut 2 bases from V and 10 bases from J, with 11 bases between. The germline V gene encodes CDR1 MNHEY and CDR2 SVGAGI. The CDR3 region is CASSYGQGVAFF. Written as DNA, the CDR3 is TGTGCCAGCAGTTACGGACAAGGTGTAGCTTTCTTT.

This clonotype was seen ten or more times. The chain is built from TRBV7-9 and TRBJ2-4; 8 nucleotides line up with TRBD2. CDR3 length: 17 amino acids. The V gene's germline CDR1 is SEHNR and CDR2 FQNEAQ (reference sequence). V dropped 5 bases and J dropped 0; count of bases not matched to a gene: 9. CDR3 sequence: CASSRQTSGLAKNIQYF. The CDR3 DNA reads as TGTGCCAGCAGCCGGCAAACTAGCGGACTAGCCAAAAACATTCAGTACTTC. Based on the CDR3 plus reference TRBV7-9 and TRBJ2-4, the full variable domain is DTGVSQNPRHKITKRGQNVTFRCDPISEHNRLYWYRQTLGQGPEFLTYFQNEAQLEKSRLLSDRFSAERPKGSFSTLEIQRTEQGDSAMYLCASSRQTSGLAKNIQYFGAGTRLSVL.

V and J are TRBV7-8 and TRBJ1-1; D ambiguous. The length of the CDR3 is 13 residues. Germline loops: CDR1 SGHVS, CDR2 FQNEAQ. Trimming shortened V by 2 bases and J by 5 bases, and 9 bases separated the two germline ends. In DNA form, the CDR3 reads TGTGCCAGCAGCTTACTAGGGAGAACTGAAGCTTTCTTT. Protein: CASSLLGRTEAFF.

This clonotype was counted ten times or more. The chain employs TRBV20-1 and TRBJ2-1, with D unclear. The V gene's germline CDR1 is DFQATT and CDR2 SNEGSKA (reference sequence). V was shortened by 6 bases and J by 8 bases, with 2 bases between the two germline ends. The CDR3 extends over 8 amino acids. This CDR3 is CSAYEQFF. CDR3 DNA: TGCAGTGCCTATGAGCAGTTCTTC.

In this sample, this clonotype turned up many times. This sequence joins TRBV5-1 and TRBJ2-1; D possibly matches TRBD1 or TRBD2 (5 bases each). Germline values: CDR1 SGHRS, CDR2 YFSETQ. Trimming left V 4 bases short and J 0 bases short, with 14 bases between. This CDR3 region has 16 residues. CDR3 residues: CASSEGRGSSYNEQFF. The CDR3 DNA follows: TGCGCCAGCAGCGAGGGACGGGGAAGCTCCTACAATGAGCAGTTCTTC. Drawing the rest from reference TRBV5-1 and TRBJ2-1, the complete variable domain is KAGVTQTPRYLIKTRGQQVTLSCSPISGHRSVSWYQQTPGQGLQFLFEYFSETQRNKGNFPGRFSGRQFSNSRSEMNVSTLELGDSALYLCASSEGRGSSYNEQFFGPGTRLTVL.

This clonotype was seen only a few times. The chain carries TRBV7-9 and TRBJ2-7; 7 positions agree with TRBD1. The CDR3 length is 12 residues. The J segment lost 2 bases and the V segment lost 10 bases, leaving 5 bases of the junction unmatched. In germline, CDR1 is SEHNR, CDR2 FQNEAQ (reference sequence). The CDR3, as DNA: TGTGCCACCAGGGACAGAGCCTACGAGCAGTACTTC. Translating gives CATRDRAYEQYF. Drawing the rest from reference TRBV7-9 and TRBJ2-7, the complete variable domain is DTGVSQNPRHKITKRGQNVTFRCDPISEHNRLYWYRQTLGQGPEFLTYFQNEAQLEKSRLLSDRFSAERPKGSFSTLEIQRTEQGDSAMYLCATRDRAYEQYFGPGTRLTVT.

The chain employs TRBV7-8 and TRBJ1-2; D is perhaps TRBD1 (6 bases). V lost 5 bases to trimming and J lost 4 bases, with 17 bases between them. Germline V gene sequence: CDR1 SGHVS, CDR2 FQNEAQ. The CDR3 consists of 15 residues. DNA of the CDR3: TGTGCCAGCAGCCCTACGGGGGGCGAGATCTATGGCTACACCTTC. This sequence encodes CASSPTGGEIYGYTF.

The rearrangement joins TRBV4-1 to TRBJ2-1; TRBD2 might be the D (5 bases). Per germline, CDR1 MGHRA and CDR2 YSYEKL. The CDR3 runs to 20 residues. Trimming took off 1 base at V and 0 bases at J, with 22 bases between the two ends. The CDR3, as DNA: TGCGCCAGCAGCCAAGTTTGGAGTAGCGAGATACTGAGCTCCTACAATGAGCAGTTCTTC. As protein: CASSQVWSSEILSSYNEQFF.

The rearrangement uses TRBV14 and TRBJ2-3; maybe TRBD1 (5 bases). CDR1 is SGHDN and CDR2 is FVKESK in the germline V gene. V lost 0 bases to trimming and J lost 4 bases, with 11 bases between them. The CDR3 totals 15 residues. CDR3 amino acids: CASSQDLGESDTQYF. The DNA of the CDR3 is TGTGCCAGCAGCCAAGATCTAGGGGAATCAGATACGCAGTATTTT.

In its sample, this clonotype was seen a few times. The rearrangement links TRBV7-2 to TRBJ1-2; TRBD1 aligns across 7 bases. Per germline, CDR1 SGHTA and CDR2 FQGNSA. This CDR3 comprises 13 residues. Trimming took 5 bases from V and 2 from J; bases not matched to a gene: 2. The CDR3 nucleotides are TGTGCCAGCAGCAGGGACAGCAACTATGGCTACACCTTC. Encoded protein: CASSRDSNYGYTF.

This sequence joins TRBV6-5 and TRBJ2-5; D is undetermined. V lost 7 bases and J 1 base, leaving 16 bases between the germline ends. The CDR3 has 15 residues. CDR1 MNHEY and CDR2 SVGAGI come from the germline V gene. The CDR3 reads CASIDPVGGQETQYF. CDR3 coding DNA: TGTGCCAGCATCGACCCGGTAGGCGGCCAAGAGACCCAGTACTTC.

V gene TRBV6-5 combines with J gene TRBJ2-5; 7 bases are a match to TRBD1. Germline V lookup: CDR1 MNHEY, CDR2 SVGAGI. This CDR3 contains 16 residues. V shed 5 bases and J 3 bases; nucleotides not matched to a gene: 12. The CDR3 loop is CASSRTTGSREETQYF. As DNA, the CDR3 is TGTGCCAGCAGTAGGACGACAGGGAGTCGGGAAGAGACCCAGTACTTC.

The V gene is TRBV23-1, the J gene TRBJ1-1, with 7 bases that match TRBD1. TRBV23-1 has ORF status, its function being uncertain. The CDR3 consists of 14 residues. Germline trimming cut 7 bases from V and 7 bases from J; bases unmatched to any gene: 12. This chain's CDR3 is CASKIWDSPLEAFF. The CDR3 DNA is TGCGCCAGCAAAATATGGGACAGCCCCCTTGAAGCTTTCTTT.

The V call is TRBV7-2, the J call TRBJ2-3, with D hard to call. Germline V lookup: CDR1 SGHTA, CDR2 FQGNSA. The V end lost 1 base, the J end lost 5 bases, and 16 bases lay between the germline ends. The CDR3 consists of 16 residues. This CDR3 reads CASSLVFSVSVDTQYF. The CDR3 region has the DNA TGTGCCAGCAGCTTAGTATTTTCTGTTAGTGTAGATACGCAGTATTTT. The full variable domain, its missing parts supplied by reference TRBV7-2 and TRBJ2-3, is GAGVSQSPSNKVTEKGKDVELRCDPISGHTALYWYRQSLGQGLEFLIYFQGNSAPDKSGLPSDRFSAERTGGSVSTLTIQRTQQEDSAVYLCASSLVFSVSVDTQYFGPGTRLTVL.

CDR3 sequence (DNA): TGCGCCAGCAGCGGGGAGGGGCTCGGCTCCTACAATGAGCAGTTCTTC. Protein: CASSGEGLGSYNEQFF. The rearrangement uses TRBV5-1 and TRBJ2-1; 7 bases match TRBD2. Germline-derived CDR1 and CDR2 are SGHRS and YFSETQ. With V trimmed by 4 bases and J by 0 bases, 7 bases remained unmatched. The CDR3 loop spans 16 amino acids.

This chain links TRBV5-1 with TRBJ2-1, with TRBD2 as a possible D gene (6 bases). Trimming shortened V by 4 bases and J by 5 bases, and 16 bases separated the two germline ends. The V gene's germline CDR1 is SGHRS and CDR2 YFSETQ. This CDR3 has 15 amino acids. The CDR3 sequence: CASSPGGGGDNEQFF. The CDR3 DNA reads TGCGCCAGCAGCCCCGGAGGTGGCGGGGACAATGAGCAGTTCTTC. The whole variable domain, filled in from reference TRBV5-1 and TRBJ2-1, reads KAGVTQTPRYLIKTRGQQVTLSCSPISGHRSVSWYQQTPGQGLQFLFEYFSETQRNKGNFPGRFSGRQFSNSRSEMNVSTLELGDSALYLCASSPGGGGDNEQFFGPGTRLTVL.

The V and J genes are TRBV27 and TRBJ1-2; D not resolved. CDR1 and CDR2 from the germline V gene are MNHEY and SMNVEV (reference sequence). The V gene lost 6 bases and the J gene lost 6 bases, with 26 bases spanning the gap. CDR3 length: 17 residues. The CDR3 bases are TGTGCCAGCAGACCTTACAGCTCCCTAGGTCCTTTCGATGGCTACACCTTC. Amino acid sequence: CASRPYSSLGPFDGYTF.

This chain joins TRBV20-1 and TRBJ2-5; D is possibly TRBD2 (5 bases). Trimming removed 7 bases from V and 4 bases from J, with 19 bases in between. CDR1 and CDR2 from the germline V gene are DFQATT and SNEGSKA (reference sequence). The CDR3 runs 14 residues. In nucleotides, the CDR3 is TGCAGTGTCCGTCAGACTATTATGGTAGAGACCCAGTACTTC. Translation: CSVRQTIMVETQYF.

This chain links TRBV5-1 with TRBJ2-2; D possibly uses TRBD1 or TRBD2 (5 bases each). Germline lookup yields CDR1 SGHRS and CDR2 YFSETQ. This CDR3 is built from 15 residues. V lost 4 bases and J 1 base, leaving 11 bases between the germline ends. The CDR3 region is CASSHPGRNTGELFF. CDR3 coding DNA: TGCGCCAGCAGCCACCCGGGACGGAACACCGGGGAGCTGTTTTTT.

This clonotype was observed many times. The chain uses TRBV5-5 and TRBJ2-1, with 10 bases aligning to TRBD1. Germline trimming cut 2 bases from V and 7 bases from J; bases unmatched to any gene: 6. The V gene's germline CDR1 is SGHKS and CDR2 YYEKEE (reference sequence). This CDR3 has 15 residues. CDR3 DNA sequence: TGTGCCAGCAGCTTCCGGGACAGGGGAATGAATGAGCAGTTCTTC. This codes for CASSFRDRGMNEQFF.

This clonotype was counted many times. The V and J genes are TRBV2 and TRBJ2-7, with 7 positions matching TRBD1. This CDR3 region has 14 residues. Germline V gene data show CDR1 as SNHLY and CDR2 as FYNNEI. V shed 6 bases and J 8 bases; nucleotides not matched to a gene: 13. DNA for the CDR3: TGTGCCAGCAGCCTAGACAGGGATCTTAAAAAGCAGTACTTC. It is translated as CASSLDRDLKKQYF.

V gene TRBV10-3 combines with J gene TRBJ2-3; a possible D gene is TRBD1 (6 bases). The CDR3 is 15 amino acids. Germline V gene sequence: CDR1 ENHRY, CDR2 SYGVKD. Trimming stripped 4 bases from V and 4 bases from J, with 15 bases between. The CDR3 here is CAISVVDRRSDTQYF. CDR3 bases: TGTGCCATCAGTGTGGTCGACAGGAGATCAGATACGCAGTATTTT.

The gene calls are TRBV6-2 or TRBV6-3 and TRBJ2-7; D remains unclear. This CDR3 region has 13 residues. V was shortened by 2 bases and J by 0 bases, with 5 bases between the two germline ends. Germline CDR1 reads MNHEY; CDR2 reads SVGEGT. The chain's CDR3 is CASSYTPSYEQYF. The CDR3 coding sequence is TGTGCCAGCAGTTACACCCCCTCCTACGAGCAGTACTTC.

V and J are TRBV20-1 and TRBJ2-6; 7 bases agree with TRBD1. V lost 2 bases, J lost 4 bases, and 11 bases stayed unmatched. The CDR3 is made up of 17 amino acids. Germline V lookup: CDR1 DFQATT, CDR2 SNEGSKA (reference sequence). The CDR3: CSARTGDRVFGANVLTF. In DNA, the CDR3 is TGCAGTGCTAGAACAGGAGACAGGGTTTTCGGGGCCAACGTCCTGACTTTC.

This clonotype has just a few counts. V is TRBV20-1 and J is TRBJ2-7, with 11 bases that match TRBD2. The length of the CDR3 is 15 residues. The V segment lost 5 bases and the J segment 3 bases; nucleotides outside the gene matches: 9. Germline V gene lookup returns CDR1 DFQATT and CDR2 SNEGSKA (reference sequence). This CDR3 reads CSALAGGRNVYEQYV. Written as DNA, the CDR3 is TGCAGTGCTCTAGCGGGGGGCCGAAACGTCTACGAGCAGTACGTC.

The rearrangement uses TRBV7-3 and TRBJ1-6; 7 nucleotides align to TRBD1. The CDR3 totals 14 residues. Germline loops: CDR1 SGHTA, CDR2 FQGTGA. J was trimmed by 7 bases and V by 4 bases; bases with no gene match: 4. This CDR3 is CASSSSTGNSPLHF. CDR3 nucleotides: TGTGCCAGCAGCTCTTCGACAGGGAATTCACCCCTCCACTTT.

This clonotype was picked up a small number of times. The gene calls are TRBV19 and TRBJ2-3; 9 positions agree with TRBD1. The germline CDR1 and CDR2 sequences are LNHDA and SQIVND (reference sequence). V lost 5 bases, J lost 5 bases, and 8 bases stayed unmatched. This CDR3 contains 15 residues. CDR3 in DNA: TGTGCCAGTAGTGGGGGACAGGGATCCGGAGATACGCAGTATTTT. Amino acids: CASSGGQGSGDTQYF.

This chain links TRBV6-5 with TRBJ2-2; the D is unclear. This CDR3 spans 17 amino acids. CDR1 is MNHEY and CDR2 is SVGAGI in the germline V gene. V was cut by 0 bases and J by 3 bases, with 14 bases left in between. CDR3 protein: CASSYSGLGVYTGELFF. CDR3 coding DNA: TGTGCCAGCAGTTACTCTGGGCTAGGCGTATACACCGGGGAGCTGTTTTTT.

With respect to this clonotype: One end of the junction does not line up with germline, which may come from a read error. This sequence joins TRBV7-9 and TRBJ2-7; D not resolved. The germline V gene encodes CDR1 SEHNR and CDR2 FQNEAQ (reference sequence). The CDR3 extends over 12 amino acids. CDR3 bases: TGTGCCGGCAGCTCCCGTCCCTACGAGCAGTACTTC. Its translation: CAGSSRPYEQYF. Complete variable domain (other parts from reference TRBV7-9 and TRBJ2-7): DTGVSQNPRHKITKRGQNVTFRCDPISEHNRLYWYRQTLGQGPEFLTYFQNEAQLEKSRLLSDRFSAERPKGSFSTLEIQRTEQGDSAMYLCAGSSRPYEQYFGPGTRLTVT.

This clonotype was picked up a small number of times. The CDR3 coding sequence is TGTGCCAGCTCACCGGCCAGCGGGGGTCTCTACGAGCAGTACTTC. Amino acids: CASSPASGGLYEQYF. The rearrangement uses TRBV18 and TRBJ2-7; 8 bases match TRBD2. CDR3 length: 15 residues. The junction had 7 bases not matched to a gene; V was cut back by 3 bases and J by 3 bases. Germline CDR1 reads KGHSH; CDR2 reads LQKENI.

This chain connects TRBV4-3 to TRBJ1-1, with D perhaps TRBD1 (6 bases). The V and J ends lost 4 bases and 5 bases respectively, with 11 bases between them. Germline V gene sequence: CDR1 LGHNA, CDR2 YSLEER. The CDR3 sequence is 13 residues long. CDR3 in amino acids: CASSRGGGTEAFF. Written as DNA, the CDR3 is TGCGCCAGCAGCCGAGGGGGTGGGACTGAAGCTTTCTTT.

The V call is TRBV27, the J call TRBJ1-2, with a possible D match to TRBD1 (5 bases). The V gene's germline CDR1 is MNHEY and CDR2 SMNVEV (reference sequence). The CDR3 spans 13 residues. V lost 3 bases, J lost 10 bases, and 15 bases lay in between. CDR3 amino acids: CASSFPGTNLYTF. The CDR3 nucleotides read TGTGCCAGCAGTTTTCCGGGGACGAACCTCTACACCTTC.